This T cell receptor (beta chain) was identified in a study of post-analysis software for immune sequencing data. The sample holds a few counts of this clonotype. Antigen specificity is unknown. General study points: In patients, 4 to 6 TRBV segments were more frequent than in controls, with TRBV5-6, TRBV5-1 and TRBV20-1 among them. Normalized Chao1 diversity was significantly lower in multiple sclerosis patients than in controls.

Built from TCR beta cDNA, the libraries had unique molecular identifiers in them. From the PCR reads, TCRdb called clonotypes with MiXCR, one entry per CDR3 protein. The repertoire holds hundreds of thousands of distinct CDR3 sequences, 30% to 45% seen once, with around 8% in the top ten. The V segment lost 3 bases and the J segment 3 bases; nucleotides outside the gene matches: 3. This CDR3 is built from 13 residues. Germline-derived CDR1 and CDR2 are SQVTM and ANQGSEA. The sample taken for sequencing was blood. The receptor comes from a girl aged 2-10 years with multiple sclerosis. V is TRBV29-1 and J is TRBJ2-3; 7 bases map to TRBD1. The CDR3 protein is CSVDPQGTDTQYF. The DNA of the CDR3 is TGCAGCGTTGACCCACAGGGGACAGATACGCAGTATTTT.